Presented here are 18 T cell receptor beta chains from one specimen sequenced in a study of blood T cell repertoires in COVID-19 (dated by TCRdb to 2018 to 2021). The receptor library was made with the immunoSEQ multiplex PCR assay. TCRdb retrieved this table from immuneACCESS and kept in-frame rearrangements only. Not all clones are present; in checked studies, unresolved V genes account for under half, and no reason is known for the remainder. Counted in this sample were some 40,000 clones; about nine tenths of them appeared once. 5.5% to 7% of the sample belongs to the ten largest clones. The specimen was peripheral blood. The receptors stem from an elderly woman with acute or convalescent COVID-19.

The chain combines TRBV18 with TRBJ1-1, with TRBD1 matching over 7 bases. The CDR3 length is 13 residues. Looked up from germline, CDR1 is KGHSH and CDR2 is LQKENI. V gave up 6 bases and J gave up 3 bases; unmatched junction bases: 4. The CDR3 nucleotides read TGTGCCAGCTCGGCCGGGACAGACACTGAAGCTTTCTTT. Residues: CASSAGTDTEAFF.

The chain carries TRBV19 and TRBJ2-3, with TRBD2 as a possible D gene (6 bases). Germline V gene data show CDR1 as LNHDA and CDR2 as SQIVND (reference sequence). The CDR3 sequence is 17 residues long. V was shortened by 3 bases and J by 4 bases, with 20 bases between the two germline ends. CDR3 in DNA: TGTGCCAGTAGTATGGGAGTCCTTGGCGGGGCCGCAGATACGCAGTATTTT. The encoded protein is CASSMGVLGGAADTQYF.

CDR3 nucleotide sequence: TGTGCCAGCAGCTTAGCAGGGGGCTTCTACAATGAGCAGTTCTTC. Its translation is CASSLAGGFYNEQFF. The chain employs TRBV7-9 and TRBJ2-1; TRBD1 aligns across 7 bases. With 0 bases clipped from V and 3 bases from J, the junction kept 2 bases outside the gene matches. CDR1 and CDR2 (germline): SEHNR, FQNEAQ (reference sequence). The CDR3 extends over 15 amino acids.

V is TRBV6-5 and J is TRBJ1-1; D unresolved. This CDR3 spans 13 amino acids. V lost 6 bases to trimming and J lost 1 base, with 9 bases between them. Germline V gene lookup returns CDR1 MNHEY and CDR2 SVGAGI. DNA for the CDR3: TGTGCCAGCAGCACAGTGTCGAACACTGAAGCTTTCTTT. Its protein product is CASSTVSNTEAFF.

This clone was observed a handful of times. This chain uses TRBV19 with TRBJ1-6; 8 bases agree with TRBD1. This CDR3 spans 17 amino acids. Looked up from germline, CDR1 is LNHDA and CDR2 is SQIVND (reference sequence). V lost 2 bases to trimming and J lost 4 bases; unmatched junction nucleotides: 7. CDR3 sequence (DNA): TGTGCCAGTAGTATAAGACAGGGGAAAGGGTATAATTCACCCCTCCACTTT. Translated, it gives CASSIRQGKGYNSPLHF.

This clone has a single count. The chain uses TRBV7-2 and TRBJ1-2, with D uncertain. The CDR3 spans 15 residues. Per the germline V gene, CDR1 is SGHTA and CDR2 is FQGNSA. Trimming stripped 1 base from V and 8 bases from J, with 17 bases between. CDR3 sequence (DNA): TGTGCCAGCAGCTTAGGCCGCAGCAGGTATGGCGGCTACACCTTC. Translated: CASSLGRSRYGGYTF.

The V and J genes are TRBV5-4 and TRBJ1-2, with TRBD1 as a possible D gene (5 bases). Trimming removed 0 bases at V and 4 bases at J, with 7 bases between. Per the germline V gene, CDR1 is SGHNT and CDR2 is YYREEE (reference sequence). The CDR3 has 13 amino acids. CDR3 residues: CASSLDRSYGYTF. The DNA for the CDR3 is TGTGCCAGCAGCTTGGACAGGAGCTATGGCTACACCTTC. Drawing the rest from reference TRBV5-4 and TRBJ1-2, the complete variable domain is ETGVTQSPTHLIKTRGQQVTLRCSSQSGHNTVSWYQQALGQGPQFIFQYYREEENGRGNFPPRFSGLQFPNYSSELNVNALELDDSALYLCASSLDRSYGYTFGSGTRLTVV.

This clone was seen a single time. The rearrangement joins TRBV3-1 (or the pseudogene TRBV3-2) to TRBJ1-1; D gene uncertain. The CDR3 covers 14 residues. Germline-derived CDR1 and CDR2 are LGHDT and YNNKEL (reference sequence). V was trimmed by 4 bases and J by 1 base, leaving 10 bases between them. This CDR3 reads CASSPRGGNTEAFF. For the CDR3, the DNA is TGTGCCAGCAGCCCCCGGGGAGGGAACACTGAAGCTTTCTTT.

CDR3 DNA: TGTGCCAGCAGCCCGGGATCGTCGTATGGCTACACCTTC. Protein: CASSPGSSYGYTF. This chain links TRBV7-3 with TRBJ1-2; D is unclear. The CDR3 has 13 residues. V was clipped by 5 bases and J by 5 bases, with 12 bases between them. Germline values: CDR1 SGHTA, CDR2 FQGTGA. Based on the CDR3 plus reference TRBV7-3 and TRBJ1-2, the full variable domain is GAGVSQTPSNKVTEKGKYVELRCDPISGHTALYWYRQSLGQGPEFLIYFQGTGAADDSGLPNDRFFAVRPEGSVSTLKIQRTERGDSAVYLCASSPGSSYGYTFGSGTRLTVV.

V and J are TRBV18 and TRBJ1-3, with a weak D call TRBD1 (6 bases). CDR1 KGHSH and CDR2 LQKENI come from the germline V gene. V lost 3 bases and J lost 0, with 6 bases in between. The CDR3 extends over 14 amino acids. The CDR3 loop is CASSPDSSGNTIYF. The CDR3 coding sequence is TGTGCCAGCTCACCGGACAGCTCTGGAAACACCATATATTTT.

V is TRBV20-1 and J is TRBJ2-1; TRBD2 aligns across 11 bases. CDR1 DFQATT and CDR2 SNEGSKA come from the germline V gene (reference sequence). Losses at the gene ends were 3 bases for V and 7 bases for J; bases not matched to a gene: 5. The CDR3 totals 14 residues. The CDR3 spells CSASRLAGGNEQFF. CDR3 sequence (DNA): TGCAGTGCTAGTAGGCTAGCGGGGGGAAATGAGCAGTTCTTC.

The rearrangement uses TRBV6-8 and TRBJ2-1; TRBD1 might be the D (6 bases). Germline values: CDR1 MNHGY, CDR2 SAAAGT. CDR3 length equals 13 residues. Here the CDR3 reads CPPEQGTYNEQFF. As DNA, the CDR3 is TGTCCTCCGGAGCAGGGGACCTACAATGAGCAGTTCTTC.

This chain connects TRBV18 to TRBJ1-5; 7 bases line up with TRBD1. V dropped 3 bases and J dropped 2; count of bases not matched to a gene: 7. The CDR3 sequence is 16 residues long. CDR1 and CDR2 from the germline V gene are KGHSH and LQKENI. The DNA of the CDR3 is TGTGCCAGCTCACCTAGGGGGCAAGGGGGCAATCAGCCCCAGCATTTT. Its translation is CASSPRGQGGNQPQHF.

The chain uses TRBV27 and TRBJ1-2, with a possible D match to TRBD1 (5 bases). This CDR3 spans 15 amino acids. Between the trimmed V and J ends, which lost 5 bases and 5 bases, there was a span of 18 bases. Germline V gives CDR1 MNHEY, CDR2 SMNVEV (reference sequence). Here the CDR3 DNA reads TGTGCCAGCAGTACCCTAACAGGAAGGGTTTATGGCTACACCTTC. Translation: CASSTLTGRVYGYTF.

The chain couples TRBV5-1 to TRBJ2-5; unclear D gene. Germline values: CDR1 SGHRS, CDR2 YFSETQ. V dropped 0 bases and J dropped 5 bases, with 11 bases sitting between them. The CDR3 runs 14 residues. The CDR3 DNA is TGCGCCAGCAGCTTGGACCGCCTCGGGGAGACCCAGTACTTC. Its translation is CASSLDRLGETQYF.

This sequence joins TRBV5-1 and TRBJ2-6; weak D call: TRBD1 (5 bases). This CDR3 region has 16 residues. Trimming pared 0 bases from V and 4 bases from J, leaving 11 bases between. Germline V gene data show CDR1 as SGHRS and CDR2 as YFSETQ. In DNA form, the CDR3 reads TGCGCCAGCAGCTTGGCCCCAGGGCGGGGGGCCAACGTCCTGACTTTC. It translates to CASSLAPGRGANVLTF. The entire variable domain, with the rest obtained from reference TRBV5-1 and TRBJ2-6, is as follows: KAGVTQTPRYLIKTRGQQVTLSCSPISGHRSVSWYQQTPGQGLQFLFEYFSETQRNKGNFPGRFSGRQFSNSRSEMNVSTLELGDSALYLCASSLAPGRGANVLTFGAGSRLTVL.

The chain links TRBV6-5 to TRBJ1-2, with 9 bases identical to TRBD1. CDR1 is MNHEY and CDR2 is SVGAGI in the germline V gene. This CDR3 has 16 amino acids. Trimming at V came to 0 bases and at J to 8 bases, leaving 10 bases not matched to a gene. The DNA of the CDR3 is TGTGCCAGCAGTTACTCCGCCCGGGACAGGGTGAGGGGCTACACCTTC. Its protein product is CASSYSARDRVRGYTF.

The genes are TRBV7-9 and TRBJ1-2, with TRBD1 matching 10 bases. Trimming removed 5 bases from V and 0 bases from J; junction bases left unmatched: 9. Germline V gives CDR1 SEHNR, CDR2 FQNEAQ (reference sequence). The CDR3 loop spans 17 amino acids. This CDR3 reads CASSRGQGGTSNYGYTF. In DNA, the CDR3 is TGTGCCAGCAGCCGAGGACAGGGGGGGACCTCTAACTATGGCTACACCTTC. The full variable domain, in which reference TRBV7-9 and TRBJ1-2 provide the parts outside the CDR3, is DTGVSQNPRHKITKRGQNVTFRCDPISEHNRLYWYRQTLGQGPEFLTYFQNEAQLEKSRLLSDRFSAERPKGSFSTLEIQRTEQGDSAMYLCASSRGQGGTSNYGYTFGSGTRLTVV.